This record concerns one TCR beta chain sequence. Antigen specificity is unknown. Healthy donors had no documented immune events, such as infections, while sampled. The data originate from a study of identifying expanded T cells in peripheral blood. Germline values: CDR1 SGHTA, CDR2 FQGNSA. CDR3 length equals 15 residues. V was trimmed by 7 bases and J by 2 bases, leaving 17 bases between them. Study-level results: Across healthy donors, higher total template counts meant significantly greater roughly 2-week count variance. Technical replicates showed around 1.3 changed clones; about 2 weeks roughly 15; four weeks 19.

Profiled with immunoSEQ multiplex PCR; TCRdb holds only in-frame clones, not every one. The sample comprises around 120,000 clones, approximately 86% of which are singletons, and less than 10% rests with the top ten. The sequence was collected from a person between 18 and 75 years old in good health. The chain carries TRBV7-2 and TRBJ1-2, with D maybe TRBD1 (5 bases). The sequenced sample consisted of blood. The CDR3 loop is CASNPQGGVNYGYTF. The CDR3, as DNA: TGTGCCAGCAACCCCCAGGGTGGAGTCAACTATGGCTACACCTTC.